The TCR beta chain described here comes from a study of regulatory T cells in long-lasting Graves disease. Study observations and caveats: Sampling was limited to peripheral blood rather than thyroid tissue.

A remark on this clonotype: Its specificity is not known.

Noted time point: persistent/refractory GD, antithyroid drugs over 5 years with positive TRAb. There was RNA extracted from PBMCs, and the TCR library was made from it. Trimming left V 2 bases short and J 11 bases short, with 15 bases between. In germline, CDR1 is SGHDN, CDR2 FVKESK. The CDR3 totals 13 residues. HTBI primers from iRepertoire and Arm-PCR of CDR3 regions yielded the TCR beta libraries. Each CDR3 protein gets one entry after TCRdb re-called the multiplex PCR reads with MiXCR. The sample holds approximately 400,000 distinct CDR3 sequences; under 25% are singletons and the top ten take around 20%.

The rearrangement uses TRBV14 and TRBJ1-1, with D perhaps matching TRBD1 (5 bases). This TCR was recovered from a female donor with Graves disease. The sample in question was peripheral blood mononuclear cells (PBMCs), obtained when the disease was refractory, from a patient treated with antithyroid drugs. The CDR3 reads CASSQYGGEGAFF. CDR3 coding DNA: TGTGCCAGCAGCCAATACGGGGGGGAGGGTGCTTTCTTT.